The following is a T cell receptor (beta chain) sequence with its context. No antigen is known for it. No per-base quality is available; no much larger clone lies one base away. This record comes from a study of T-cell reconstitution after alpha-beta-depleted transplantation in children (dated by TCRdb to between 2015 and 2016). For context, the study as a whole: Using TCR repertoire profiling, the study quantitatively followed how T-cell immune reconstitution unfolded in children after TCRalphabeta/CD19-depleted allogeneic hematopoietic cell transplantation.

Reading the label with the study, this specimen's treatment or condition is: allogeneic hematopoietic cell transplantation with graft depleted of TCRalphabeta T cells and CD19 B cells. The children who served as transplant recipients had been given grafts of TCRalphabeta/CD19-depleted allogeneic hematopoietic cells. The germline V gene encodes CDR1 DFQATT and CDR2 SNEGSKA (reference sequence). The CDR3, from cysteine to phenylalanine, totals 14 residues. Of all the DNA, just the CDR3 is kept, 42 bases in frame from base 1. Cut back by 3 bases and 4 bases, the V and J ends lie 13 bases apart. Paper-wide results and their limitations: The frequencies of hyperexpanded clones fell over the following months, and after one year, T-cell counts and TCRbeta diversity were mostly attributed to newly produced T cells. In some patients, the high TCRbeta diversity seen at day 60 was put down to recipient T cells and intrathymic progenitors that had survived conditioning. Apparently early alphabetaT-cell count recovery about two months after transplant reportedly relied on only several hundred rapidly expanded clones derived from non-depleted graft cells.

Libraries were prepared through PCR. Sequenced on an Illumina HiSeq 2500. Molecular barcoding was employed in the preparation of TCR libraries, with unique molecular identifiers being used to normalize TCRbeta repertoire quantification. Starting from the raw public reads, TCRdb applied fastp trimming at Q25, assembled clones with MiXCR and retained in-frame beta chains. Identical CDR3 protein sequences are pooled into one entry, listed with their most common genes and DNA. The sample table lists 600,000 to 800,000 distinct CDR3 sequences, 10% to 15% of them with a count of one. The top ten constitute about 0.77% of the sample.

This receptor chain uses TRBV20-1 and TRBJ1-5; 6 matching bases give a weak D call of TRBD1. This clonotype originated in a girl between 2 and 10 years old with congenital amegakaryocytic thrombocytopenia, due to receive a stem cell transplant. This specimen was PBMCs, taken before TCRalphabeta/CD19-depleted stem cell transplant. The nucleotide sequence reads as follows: TGCAGTGCTAGGGGGGGGGCCCCGAATCAGCCCCAGCATTTT. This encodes CSARGGAPNQPQHF.